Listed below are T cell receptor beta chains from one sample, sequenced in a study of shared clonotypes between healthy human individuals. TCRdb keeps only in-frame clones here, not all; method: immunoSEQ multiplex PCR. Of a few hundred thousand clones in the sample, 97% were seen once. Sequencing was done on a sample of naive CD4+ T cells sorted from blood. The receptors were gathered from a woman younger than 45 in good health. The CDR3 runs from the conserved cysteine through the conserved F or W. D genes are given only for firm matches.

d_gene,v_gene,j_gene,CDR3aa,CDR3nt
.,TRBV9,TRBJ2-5,CASSVSAYQETQYF,TGTGCCAGCAGCGTTTCAGCTTACCAAGAGACCCAGTACTTC
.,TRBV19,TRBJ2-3,CASSDRTDTQYF,TGTGCCAGTAGTGACCGAACAGATACGCAGTATTTT
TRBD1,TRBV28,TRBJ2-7,CANSRRGPTGINHEQYF,TGTGCCAACTCCCGCCGTGGCCCGACAGGGATCAACCACGAGCAGTACTTC
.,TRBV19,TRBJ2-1,CASSIAVVYNEQFF,TGTGCCAGTAGTATAGCGGTCGTATACAATGAGCAGTTCTTC
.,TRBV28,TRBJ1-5,CASSLEKYGWGNQPQHF,TGTGCCAGCAGTTTAGAGAAGTACGGATGGGGCAATCAGCCCCAGCATTTT
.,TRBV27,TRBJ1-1,CASSDSGHIRANTEAFF,TGTGCCAGCAGCGACAGTGGACATATTCGGGCGAACACTGAAGCTTTCTTT
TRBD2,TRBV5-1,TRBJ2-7,CASSLGGLAGPYEQYF,TGCGCCAGCAGCTTGGGCGGACTAGCGGGACCGTACGAGCAGTACTTC
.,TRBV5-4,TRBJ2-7,CASRLNPGQAYEQYF,TGTGCCAGCAGATTAAATCCGGGACAAGCCTACGAGCAGTACTTC
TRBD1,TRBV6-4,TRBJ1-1,CASSETHRGTEAFF,TGTGCCAGCAGTGAAACTCACAGGGGAACTGAAGCTTTCTTT
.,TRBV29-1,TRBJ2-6,CSVEDQALAGANVLTF,TGCAGCGTTGAAGATCAGGCCCTAGCGGGGGCCAACGTCCTGACTTTC